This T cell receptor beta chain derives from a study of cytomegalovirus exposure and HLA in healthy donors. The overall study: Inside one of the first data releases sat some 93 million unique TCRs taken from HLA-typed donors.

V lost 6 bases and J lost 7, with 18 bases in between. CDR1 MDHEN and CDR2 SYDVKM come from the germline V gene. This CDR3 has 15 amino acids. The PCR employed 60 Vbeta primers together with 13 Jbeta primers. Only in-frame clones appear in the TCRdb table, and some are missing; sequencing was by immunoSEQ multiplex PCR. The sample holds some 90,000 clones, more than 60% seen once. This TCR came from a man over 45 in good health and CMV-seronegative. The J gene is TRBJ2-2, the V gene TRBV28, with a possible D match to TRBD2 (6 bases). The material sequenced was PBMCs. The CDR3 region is CASSPGGAGSGELFF. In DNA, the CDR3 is TGTGCCAGCAGCCCAGGAGGGGCGGGCAGCGGGGAGCTGTTTTTT.